The entry below describes one TCR beta chain. Its antigen is undetermined. This sample is drawn from a study of blood T cells in healthy people across ages. Findings and limits, study-wide: Among T cells, TCR beta diversity per million cells dropped roughly linearly as age rose.

Sample-barcoded 5' priming and a J-beta primer mix drove a second PCR of roughly 6 to 12 cycles. TCRdb re-called the 5' RACE reads with MiXCR, one entry per CDR3 protein. The data hold more than 1 million distinct CDR3 sequences, with more than 35% observed a single time. The CDR3 covers 15 residues. Losses at the gene ends were 2 bases for V and 7 bases for J; bases not matched to a gene: 12. The germline CDR1 and CDR2 sequences are SQVTM and ANQGSEA. The V gene is TRBV29-1, the J gene TRBJ2-3, with TRBD1 matching over 7 bases. This TCR was recovered from a woman in her sixties or seventies in good health. Material: blood. CDR3 DNA sequence: TGCAGCGTTGAAAAGGCAAGGACAGGTTTAAATACGCAGTATTTT. The encoded protein is CSVEKARTGLNTQYF.